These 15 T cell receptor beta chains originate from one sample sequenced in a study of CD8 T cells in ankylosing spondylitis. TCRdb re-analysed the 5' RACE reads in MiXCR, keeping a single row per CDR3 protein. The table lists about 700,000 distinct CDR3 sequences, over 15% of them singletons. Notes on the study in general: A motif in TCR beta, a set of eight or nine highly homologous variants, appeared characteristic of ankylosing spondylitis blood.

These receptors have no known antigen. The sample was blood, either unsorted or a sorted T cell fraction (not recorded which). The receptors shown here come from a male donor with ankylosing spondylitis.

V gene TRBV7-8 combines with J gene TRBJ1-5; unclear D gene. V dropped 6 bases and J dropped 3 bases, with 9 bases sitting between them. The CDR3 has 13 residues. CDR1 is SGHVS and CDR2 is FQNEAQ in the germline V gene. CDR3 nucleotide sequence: TGTGCCAGCAGAACGGGCATCAATCAGCCCCAGCATTTT. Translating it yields CASRTGINQPQHF.

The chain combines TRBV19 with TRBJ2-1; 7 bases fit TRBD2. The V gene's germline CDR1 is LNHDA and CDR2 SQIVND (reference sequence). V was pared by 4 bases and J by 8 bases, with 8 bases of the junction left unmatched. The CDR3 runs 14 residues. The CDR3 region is CASSRGGFVDEQFF. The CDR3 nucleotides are TGTGCCAGTAGTAGGGGGGGATTCGTCGATGAGCAGTTCTTC.

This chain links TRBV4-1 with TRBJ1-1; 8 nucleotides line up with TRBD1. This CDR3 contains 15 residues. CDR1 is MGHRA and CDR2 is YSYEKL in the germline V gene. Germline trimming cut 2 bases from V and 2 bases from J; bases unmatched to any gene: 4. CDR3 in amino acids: CASSQSDRDNTEAFF. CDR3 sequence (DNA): TGCGCCAGCAGCCAATCGGACAGGGACAACACTGAAGCTTTCTTT.

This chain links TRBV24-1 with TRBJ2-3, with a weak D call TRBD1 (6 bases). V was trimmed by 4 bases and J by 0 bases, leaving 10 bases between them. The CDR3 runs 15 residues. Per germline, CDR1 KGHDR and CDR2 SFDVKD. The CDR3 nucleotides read TGTGCCACCAGTGAGAACAGGGAGAGCACAGATACGCAGTATTTT. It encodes CATSENRESTDTQYF.

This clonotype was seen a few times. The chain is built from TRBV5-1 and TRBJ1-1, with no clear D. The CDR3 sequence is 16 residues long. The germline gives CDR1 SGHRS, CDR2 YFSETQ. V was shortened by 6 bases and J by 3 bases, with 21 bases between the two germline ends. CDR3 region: CASKPMAGPFHTEAFF. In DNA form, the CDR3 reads TGCGCCAGCAAGCCGATGGCCGGGCCCTTCCACACTGAAGCTTTCTTT.

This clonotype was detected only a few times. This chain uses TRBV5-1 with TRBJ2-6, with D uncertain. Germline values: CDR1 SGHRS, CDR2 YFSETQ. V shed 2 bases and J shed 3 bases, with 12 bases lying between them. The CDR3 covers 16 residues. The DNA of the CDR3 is TGCGCCAGCAGCTTCACGGTGGGCGGTGGGGCCAACGTCCTGACTTTC. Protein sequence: CASSFTVGGGANVLTF.

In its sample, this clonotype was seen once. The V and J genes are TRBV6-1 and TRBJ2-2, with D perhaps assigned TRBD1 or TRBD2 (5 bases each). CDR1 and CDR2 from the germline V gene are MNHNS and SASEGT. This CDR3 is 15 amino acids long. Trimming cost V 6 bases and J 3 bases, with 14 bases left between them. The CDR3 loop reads CASSRDRWDTGELFF. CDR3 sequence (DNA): TGTGCCAGCAGCCGGGACCGGTGGGACACCGGGGAGCTGTTTTTT.

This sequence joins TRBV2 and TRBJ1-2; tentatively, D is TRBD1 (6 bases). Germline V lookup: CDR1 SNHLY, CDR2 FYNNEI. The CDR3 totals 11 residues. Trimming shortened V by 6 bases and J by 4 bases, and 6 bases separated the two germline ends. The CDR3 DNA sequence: TGTGCCAGCAGGGACAGCTATGGCTACACCTTC. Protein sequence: CASRDSYGYTF.

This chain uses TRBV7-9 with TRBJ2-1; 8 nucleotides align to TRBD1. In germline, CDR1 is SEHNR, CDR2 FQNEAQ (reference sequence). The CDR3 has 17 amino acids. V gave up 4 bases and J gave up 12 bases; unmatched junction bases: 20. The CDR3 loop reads CASSSGAQGGGYTGQFF. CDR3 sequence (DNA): TGTGCCAGCAGCTCAGGAGCACAGGGGGGAGGCTACACGGGGCAGTTCTTC.

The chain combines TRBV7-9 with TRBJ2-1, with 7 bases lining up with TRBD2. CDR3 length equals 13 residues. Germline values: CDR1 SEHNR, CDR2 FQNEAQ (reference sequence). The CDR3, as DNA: TGTGCAGGGCGGGGAGCGGGGCGCCATGAGCAGTTCTTC. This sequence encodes CAGRGAGRHEQFF.

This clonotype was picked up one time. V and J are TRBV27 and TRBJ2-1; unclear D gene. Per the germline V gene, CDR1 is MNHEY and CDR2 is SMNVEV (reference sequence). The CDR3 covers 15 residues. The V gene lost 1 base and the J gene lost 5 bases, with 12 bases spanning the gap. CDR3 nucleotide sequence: TGTGCCAGCAGTTTATTGAGCGAGTCCAACAATGAGCAGTTCTTC. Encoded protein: CASSLLSESNNEQFF.

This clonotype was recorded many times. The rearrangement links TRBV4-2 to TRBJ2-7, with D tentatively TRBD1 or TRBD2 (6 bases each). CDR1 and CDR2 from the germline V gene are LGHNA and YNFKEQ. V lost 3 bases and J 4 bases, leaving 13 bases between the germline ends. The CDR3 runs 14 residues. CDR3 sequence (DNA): TGTGCCAGCAGCCAGGGGGCGGGGAAGTACGAGCAGTACTTC. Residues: CASSQGAGKYEQYF.

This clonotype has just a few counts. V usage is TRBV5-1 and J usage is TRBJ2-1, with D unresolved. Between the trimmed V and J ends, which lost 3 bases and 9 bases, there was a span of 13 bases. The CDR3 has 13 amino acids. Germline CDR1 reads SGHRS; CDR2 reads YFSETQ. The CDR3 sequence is CASSSTANGEQFF. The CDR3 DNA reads TGCGCCAGCAGCTCCACCGCCAATGGTGAGCAGTTCTTC.

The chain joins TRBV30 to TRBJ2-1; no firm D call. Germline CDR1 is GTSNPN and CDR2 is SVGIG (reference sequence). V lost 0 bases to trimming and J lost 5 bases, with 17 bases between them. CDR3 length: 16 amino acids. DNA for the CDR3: TGTGCCTGGAGTGTACGTTCCCGACCCCGAAACAATGAGCAGTTCTTC. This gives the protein CAWSVRSRPRNNEQFF. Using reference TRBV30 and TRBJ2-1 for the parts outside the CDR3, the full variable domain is SQTIHQWPATLVQPVGSPLSLECTVEGTSNPNLYWYRQAAGRGLQLLFYSVGIGQISSEVPQNLSASRPQDRQFILSSKKLLLSDSGFYLCAWSVRSRPRNNEQFFGPGTRLTVL.

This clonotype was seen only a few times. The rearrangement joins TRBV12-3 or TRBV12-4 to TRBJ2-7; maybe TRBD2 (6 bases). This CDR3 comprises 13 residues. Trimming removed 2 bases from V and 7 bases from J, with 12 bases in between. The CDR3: CASSLRIGLEQYF. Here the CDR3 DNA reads TGTGCCAGCAGTTTAAGGATAGGACTAGAGCAGTACTTC.